A single sample gave rise to the 28 T cell receptor beta chains below, sequenced in a study of blood T cells in healthy people across ages. A sample-barcoded 5' primer and a J-beta primer mix were used in a second PCR of about 7 to 12 cycles. TCRdb re-analysed the 5' RACE reads in MiXCR, keeping a single row per CDR3 protein. In the table there are around 900,000 distinct CDR3 sequences, just over 50% of which are singletons. The sequencing input was blood. The source is a woman in her sixties or seventies in good health.

The table lists this clonotype with a few counts. The V call is TRBV4-3, the J call TRBJ1-2; maybe TRBD1 (5 bases). Germline V gene sequence: CDR1 LGHNA, CDR2 YSLEER. The CDR3 is made up of 15 amino acids. The V end was cut by 0 bases, the J end by 0 bases, with 8 bases between. The CDR3 bases are TGCGCCAGCAGCCAAGATAAGGGGCCTAACTATGGCTACACCTTC. Translating gives CASSQDKGPNYGYTF.

This clonotype was detected ten times or more. This chain uses TRBV10-3 with TRBJ2-5; the match to TRBD2 covers 14 bases. Germline CDR1 is ENHRY and CDR2 is SYGVKD. V was clipped by 6 bases and J by 3 bases; unmatched bases: 0. The CDR3 runs 14 residues. This CDR3 reads CAIRTSGREETQYF. The CDR3 nucleotides are TGTGCCATCAGGACTAGCGGGAGGGAAGAGACCCAGTACTTC.

This clonotype was observed a handful of times. The gene calls are TRBV4-2 and TRBJ2-6; 14 nucleotides align to TRBD2. Germline CDR1 is LGHNA and CDR2 is YNFKEQ. This CDR3 has 18 amino acids. Losses at the gene ends were 4 bases for V and 1 base for J; bases not matched to a gene: 3. The CDR3 is CASSLGLAGGSGANVLTF. In nucleotides, the CDR3 is TGTGCCAGCAGCCTCGGACTAGCGGGAGGATCTGGGGCCAACGTCCTGACTTTC.

The gene calls are TRBV12-3 or TRBV12-4 and TRBJ1-5, with TRBD1 matching over 9 bases. There are 15 residues in the CDR3. V lost 0 bases, J lost 11 bases, and 8 bases stayed unmatched. CDR3 sequence reads: CASSLAHGQGLTQHF. For the CDR3, the DNA is TGTGCCAGCAGTTTAGCGCACGGACAGGGGTTGACCCAGCATTTT.

In this sample, this clonotype turned up once. One end of the junction fails to match germline, which may point to a read error. V gene TRBV19 combines with J gene TRBJ1-2; D not resolved. This CDR3 is built from 14 residues. Germline V lookup: CDR1 LNHDA, CDR2 SQIVND (reference sequence). CDR3: CASRPVAVIYGYTF. DNA of the CDR3: TGTGCCAGTAGACCCGTGGCAGTCATCTATGGTTACACCTTC.

This clonotype occurred a few times. The rearrangement uses TRBV24-1 and TRBJ2-5, with a possible D match to TRBD2 (6 bases). There are 15 residues in the CDR3. The germline V gene encodes CDR1 KGHDR and CDR2 SFDVKD. The germline V and J ends were trimmed by 4 bases and 3 bases, with 14 bases remaining between them. CDR3 loop: CATSDSLATKETQYF. The CDR3 DNA reads TGTGCCACCAGTGACTCACTAGCTACCAAAGAGACCCAGTACTTC.

This clonotype was observed a handful of times. V gene TRBV3-1 combines with J gene TRBJ2-1; D not resolved. V lost 2 bases and J lost 9, with 11 bases in between. Germline V lookup: CDR1 LGHDT, CDR2 YNNKEL (reference sequence). The CDR3 consists of 13 residues. CDR3: CASSQNTLSEQFF. The CDR3, as DNA: TGTGCCAGCAGCCAAAATACCCTCAGTGAGCAGTTCTTC.

The V and J genes are TRBV4-3 and TRBJ2-6, with D perhaps being TRBD1 or TRBD2 (5 bases each). The CDR3 length is 15 residues. The V gene lost 6 bases and the J gene lost 0 bases, with 9 bases spanning the gap. Germline V gene data show CDR1 as LGHNA and CDR2 as YSLEER. CDR3 coding DNA: TGCGCCAGCAGGTCCGGGACCTCTGGGGCCAACGTCCTGACTTTC. Translating it yields CASRSGTSGANVLTF.

This chain connects TRBV5-1 to TRBJ2-7; the D call may be TRBD1 or TRBD2 (5 bases each). Germline values: CDR1 SGHRS, CDR2 YFSETQ. Trimming removed 3 bases at V and 0 bases at J, with 16 bases between. This CDR3 is 16 amino acids long. Written as DNA, the CDR3 is TGCGCCAGCAGCTCTCTCAGGGACCCCAGCTCCTACGAGCAGTACTTC. Translated, it gives CASSSLRDPSSYEQYF.

The chain joins TRBV29-1 to TRBJ2-5; D is tentatively TRBD1 or TRBD2 (5 bases each). Germline lookup yields CDR1 SQVTM and CDR2 ANQGSEA. The CDR3 is 13 residues long. Trimming stripped 7 bases from V and 1 base from J, with 13 bases between. CDR3 region: CSALWGSQETQYF. In nucleotides, the CDR3 is TGCAGCGCACTTTGGGGGAGCCAAGAGACCCAGTACTTC.

This clonotype was observed a single time. V gene TRBV6-1 combines with J gene TRBJ2-4; no definite D call. TRBJ2-7 explains the end of the DNA better; the J call may be wrong. The CDR3 loop spans 14 amino acids. Germline values: CDR1 MNHNS, CDR2 SASEGT. CDR3 loop: CASSPLTTPYEQYF. DNA for the CDR3: TGTGCCAGCAGCCCACTAACGACGCCCTACGAGCAGTACTTC.

The chain has TRBV20-1 and TRBJ1-1; the D is unclear. Germline lookup yields CDR1 DFQATT and CDR2 SNEGSKA (reference sequence). The length of the CDR3 is 14 residues. V was shortened by 1 base and J by 0 bases, with 9 bases between the two germline ends. CDR3 DNA: TGCAGTGCTAGAGTTCGGGTCATGAACACTGAAGCTTTCTTT. It encodes CSARVRVMNTEAFF.

The V gene is TRBV5-1, the J gene TRBJ2-3; 8 nucleotides match TRBD2. The CDR3 is 16 amino acids. Trimming removed 0 bases from V and 4 bases from J; junction bases left unmatched: 7. Germline V gene data show CDR1 as SGHRS and CDR2 as YFSETQ. Written as DNA, the CDR3 is TGCGCCAGCAGCTTGGCTCTCAGCGGGAGTCCAGATACGCAGTATTTT. As protein: CASSLALSGSPDTQYF.

For this clonotype: Possible read error: a much larger clone is one base away. The chain joins TRBV29-1 to TRBJ2-1; D is uncertain. The CDR3 length is 13 residues. The ends were cut back, 0 bases at V and 9 bases at J, with 12 bases in the middle. From germline, CDR1 is SQVTM and CDR2 ANQGSEA. The CDR3 coding sequence is TGCAGCGTTGAAGAGGTGGCTAACAGTGAGCAGTTCTTC. Translating it yields CSVEEVANSEQFF.

The chain employs TRBV4-3 and TRBJ2-7; perhaps TRBD1 as D (5 bases). Germline assignment: CDR1 LGHNA and CDR2 YSLEER. Deletions cut 3 bases from V and 1 base from J, with 10 bases between. The CDR3 has 14 amino acids. DNA of the CDR3: TGCGCCAGCAGCCAGGACACAGCGTCCTACGAGCAGTACTTC. Translating gives CASSQDTASYEQYF.

This clonotype has just a few counts. The rearrangement uses TRBV7-9 and TRBJ2-3; D remains unclear. V gave up 0 bases and J gave up 2 bases, with 9 bases separating them. Germline V gene data show CDR1 as SEHNR and CDR2 as FQNEAQ (reference sequence). The CDR3 has 15 residues. CDR3 nucleotide sequence: TGTGCCAGCAGCTTAGCCGGAGCACACACAGATACGCAGTATTTT. The encoded protein is CASSLAGAHTDTQYF. Based on the CDR3 plus reference TRBV7-9 and TRBJ2-3, the full variable domain is DTGVSQNPRHKITKRGQNVTFRCDPISEHNRLYWYRQTLGQGPEFLTYFQNEAQLEKSRLLSDRFSAERPKGSFSTLEIQRTEQGDSAMYLCASSLAGAHTDTQYFGPGTRLTVL.

In regard to this clonotype: A much larger clone differs by one base, so this may be a read error. This sequence joins TRBV29-1 and TRBJ2-5, with D maybe TRBD1 (6 bases). CDR1 SQVTM and CDR2 ANQGSEA come from the germline V gene. CDR3 length: 15 residues. The CDR3 loop reads CGVELVSGVSETQYF. CDR3 sequence (DNA): TGCGGCGTTGAACTCGTTTCAGGGGTATCAGAGACCCAGTACTTC.

The gene calls are TRBV4-3 and TRBJ1-5, with 9 bases lining up with TRBD1. This CDR3 is built from 16 residues. V lost 4 bases and J lost 4; bases outside the gene matches: 8. Germline loops: CDR1 LGHNA, CDR2 YSLEER. Here the CDR3 reads CASSPEWTGVNQPQHF. In DNA, the CDR3 is TGCGCCAGCAGCCCTGAATGGACAGGGGTGAATCAGCCCCAGCATTTT.

This clonotype was counted between two and nine times. The rearrangement uses TRBV27 and TRBJ2-1; tentatively, D is TRBD1 or TRBD2 (5 bases each). The germline gives CDR1 MNHEY, CDR2 SMNVEV (reference sequence). The length of the CDR3 is 13 residues. With 8 bases removed from V and 3 bases from J, the gap between germline ends came to 11 bases. Here the CDR3 DNA reads TGTGCCAGCGGGAGTACAGGCTACAATGAGCAGTTCTTC. This sequence encodes CASGSTGYNEQFF.

The J gene is TRBJ2-3, the V gene TRBV10-3, with 8 bases lining up with TRBD1. V gave up 7 bases and J gave up 3 bases; unmatched junction bases: 6. The germline CDR1 and CDR2 sequences are ENHRY and SYGVKD. The CDR3 consists of 14 residues. In nucleotides, the CDR3 is TGTGCCATCAATGGACAGGGAAGGACAGATACGCAGTATTTT. Protein sequence: CAINGQGRTDTQYF.

V usage is TRBV5-1 and J usage is TRBJ2-5, with D perhaps TRBD1 (6 bases). The V gene's germline CDR1 is SGHRS and CDR2 YFSETQ. V gave up 0 bases and J gave up 4 bases, with 16 bases separating them. This CDR3 comprises 16 residues. The CDR3 DNA sequence: TGCGCCAGCAGCTTGGATCAGGGGCGCGGTAGAGAGACCCAGTACTTC. Its translation: CASSLDQGRGRETQYF.

The V gene is TRBV29-1, the J gene TRBJ2-5; a possible D gene is TRBD1 (6 bases). Looked up from germline, CDR1 is SQVTM and CDR2 is ANQGSEA. Between the trimmed V and J ends, which lost 7 bases and 11 bases, there was a span of 20 bases. CDR3 length: 12 residues. In DNA, the CDR3 is TGCAGCGCTACCGGGACAAACAATGAGCAGTACTTC. It translates to CSATGTNNEQYF.

About this clonotype: Sequence at one end of the junction differs from germline and may be a read error. The chain has TRBV12-3 or TRBV12-4 and TRBJ2-3, with a possible D match to TRBD2 (6 bases). CDR3 size: 15 residues. The CDR3 region is CASSLRRGRTDAQYF. CDR3 sequence (DNA): TGTGCCAGCAGTTTAAGACGGGGGAGAACAGATGCGCAGTATTTT.

The chain uses TRBV29-1 and TRBJ2-1; D is possibly TRBD1 (5 bases). V was pared by 6 bases and J by 5 bases, with 17 bases between. The CDR3 runs 14 residues. Germline V CDR1 and CDR2: SQVTM, ANQGSEA. Written as DNA, the CDR3 is TGCAGCGTCGACCTCGACAGTCCCGACAATGAGCAGTTCTTC. Translation gives CSVDLDSPDNEQFF.

In its sample, this clonotype was seen a few times. The chain combines TRBV7-2 with TRBJ2-3, with 16 positions matching TRBD2. Germline CDR1 is SGHTA and CDR2 is FQGNSA. This CDR3 contains 15 residues. Losses at the gene ends were 2 bases for V and 11 bases for J; bases not matched to a gene: 4. In nucleotides, the CDR3 is TGTGCCAGCAGCTTAACCGGGACTAGCGGGAGGGAGCAGTATTTT. Amino acids: CASSLTGTSGREQYF.

This sequence joins TRBV27 and TRBJ2-5, with D possibly being TRBD1 (8 bases). The CDR3 is made up of 16 amino acids. In germline, CDR1 is MNHEY, CDR2 SMNVEV (reference sequence). The V end was cut by 6 bases, the J end by 11 bases, with 28 bases between. CDR3 residues: CASRGLRTGRGLEQYF. The CDR3 DNA sequence: TGTGCCAGCAGGGGACTAAGGACAGGGAGAGGACTTGAGCAGTACTTC.

This clonotype was recorded a few times. V usage is TRBV15 and J usage is TRBJ2-5, with 8 bases matching TRBD1. The J call may be faulty, since TRBJ2-7 better matches the DNA end. The CDR3 has 16 amino acids. Germline-derived CDR1 and CDR2 are LNHNV and YYDKDF (reference sequence). The CDR3 coding sequence is TGTGCCACCAGCAAAGACAGGGGAACTCGAGTTTACGAGCAGTACTTC. This codes for CATSKDRGTRVYEQYF.

The chain uses TRBV5-6 and TRBJ2-1; D is possibly TRBD2 (5 bases). This CDR3 is 14 amino acids long. Germline V gives CDR1 SGHDT, CDR2 YYEEEE. V lost 2 bases and J 3 bases, leaving 9 bases between the germline ends. The CDR3 nucleotides read TGTGCCAGCAGCTTAATACGGGGCTACAATGAGCAGTTCTTC. Translating it yields CASSLIRGYNEQFF.